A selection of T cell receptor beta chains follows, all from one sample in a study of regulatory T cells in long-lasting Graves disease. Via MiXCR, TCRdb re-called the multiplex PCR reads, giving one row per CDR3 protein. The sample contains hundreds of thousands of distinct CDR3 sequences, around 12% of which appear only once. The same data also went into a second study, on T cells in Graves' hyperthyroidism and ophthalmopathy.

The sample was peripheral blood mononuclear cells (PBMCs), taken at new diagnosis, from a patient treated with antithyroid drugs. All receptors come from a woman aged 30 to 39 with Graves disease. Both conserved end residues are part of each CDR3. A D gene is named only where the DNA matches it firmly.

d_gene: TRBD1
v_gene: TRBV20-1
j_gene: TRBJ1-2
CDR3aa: CSVKKTGTGGGGYGYTF

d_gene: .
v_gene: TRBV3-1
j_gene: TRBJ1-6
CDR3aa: CASSQGLMIYNSPLHF

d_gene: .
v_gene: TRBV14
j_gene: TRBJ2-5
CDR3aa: CASSQVQETQYF

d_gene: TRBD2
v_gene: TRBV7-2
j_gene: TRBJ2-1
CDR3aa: CASSSLAGWRDEQFF

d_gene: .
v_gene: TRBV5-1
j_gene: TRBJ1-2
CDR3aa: CASSFAGGYTF

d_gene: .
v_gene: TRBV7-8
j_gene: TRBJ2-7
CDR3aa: CASSLVASYRLYEQYF

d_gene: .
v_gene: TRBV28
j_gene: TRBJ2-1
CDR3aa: CASSPLPPGLKEQFF

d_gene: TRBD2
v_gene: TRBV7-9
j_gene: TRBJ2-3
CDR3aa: CANWEGKSDTQYF

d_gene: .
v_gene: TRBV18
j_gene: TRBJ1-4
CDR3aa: CASSPRLRGGEKLFF

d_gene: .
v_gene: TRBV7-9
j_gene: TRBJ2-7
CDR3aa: CASKGRREQYF

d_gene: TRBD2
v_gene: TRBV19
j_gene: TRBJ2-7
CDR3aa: CASSIGGLAYEQYF

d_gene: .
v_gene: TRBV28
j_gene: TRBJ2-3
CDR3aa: CASSLSGNPSTDTQYF

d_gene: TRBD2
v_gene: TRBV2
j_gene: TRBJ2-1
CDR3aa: CATGTSGSNEQFF

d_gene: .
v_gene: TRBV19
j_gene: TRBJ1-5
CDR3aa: CASSDRGFQPQHF

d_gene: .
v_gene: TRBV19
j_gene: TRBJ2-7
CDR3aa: CASSNLLRGLHEQYF

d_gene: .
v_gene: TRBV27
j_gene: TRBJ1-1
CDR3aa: CASSLNDRRSAEAFF

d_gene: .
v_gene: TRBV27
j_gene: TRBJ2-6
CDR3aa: CASSLLGTTGANVLTF

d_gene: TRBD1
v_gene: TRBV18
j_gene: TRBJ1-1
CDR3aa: CASSPNQGATEAFF

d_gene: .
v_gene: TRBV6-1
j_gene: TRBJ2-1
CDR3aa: CASKKAYNEQFF

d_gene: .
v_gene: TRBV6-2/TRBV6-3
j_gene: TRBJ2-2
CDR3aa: CASSSNTGELFF

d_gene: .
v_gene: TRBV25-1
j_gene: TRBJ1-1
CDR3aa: CASTAGMNTEAFF

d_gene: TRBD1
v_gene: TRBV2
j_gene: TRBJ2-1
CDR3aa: CASMGQAYNEQFF

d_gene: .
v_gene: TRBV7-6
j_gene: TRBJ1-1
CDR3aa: CASSLSLSLKGVNTEAFF

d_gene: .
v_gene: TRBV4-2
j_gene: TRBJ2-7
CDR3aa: CASSPAIRGYEQYF

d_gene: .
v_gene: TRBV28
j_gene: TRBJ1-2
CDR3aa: CASSLTTNYGYTF

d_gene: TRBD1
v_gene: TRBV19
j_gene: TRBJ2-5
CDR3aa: CASSMLGTAEETQYF

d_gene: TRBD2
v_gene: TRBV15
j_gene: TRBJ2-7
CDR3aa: CATSNPSGTYYEQYF

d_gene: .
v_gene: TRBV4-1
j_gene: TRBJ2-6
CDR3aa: CASSQGGGANVLTF

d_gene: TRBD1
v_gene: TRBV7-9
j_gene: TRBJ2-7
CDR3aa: CASSARDRGSYEQYF

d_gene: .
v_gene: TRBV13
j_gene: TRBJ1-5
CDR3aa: CASSPGPTGPNQPQHF

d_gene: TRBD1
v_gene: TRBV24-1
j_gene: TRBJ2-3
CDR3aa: CATSDRVQGAAADTQYF

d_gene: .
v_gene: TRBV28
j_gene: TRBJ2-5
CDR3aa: CASSLGATVQQPPPQETQYF

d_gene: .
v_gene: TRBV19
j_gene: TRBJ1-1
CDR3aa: CASSSRGLRAFF

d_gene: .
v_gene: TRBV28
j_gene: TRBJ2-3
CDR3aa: CASSKTDTQYF

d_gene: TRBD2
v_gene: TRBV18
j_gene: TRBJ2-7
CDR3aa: CASSPSVSGRISEQYF

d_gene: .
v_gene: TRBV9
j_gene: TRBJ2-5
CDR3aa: CASSPPIGGYQETQYF

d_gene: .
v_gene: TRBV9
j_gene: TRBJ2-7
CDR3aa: CASSGRDGNSYEQYF

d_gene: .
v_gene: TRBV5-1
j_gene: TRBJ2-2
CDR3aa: CASSLVRVGELFF

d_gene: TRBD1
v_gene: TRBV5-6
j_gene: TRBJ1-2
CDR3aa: CASKGQGAGHGYTF

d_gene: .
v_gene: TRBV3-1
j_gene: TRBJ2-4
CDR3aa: CASSQAGLARTKNIQYF

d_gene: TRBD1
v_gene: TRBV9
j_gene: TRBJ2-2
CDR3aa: CASSAPGTGIAGELFF

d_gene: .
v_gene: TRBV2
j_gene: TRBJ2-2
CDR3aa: CASRQGLGELFF

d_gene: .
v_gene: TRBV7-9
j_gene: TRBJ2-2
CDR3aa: CASSLRTGELFF

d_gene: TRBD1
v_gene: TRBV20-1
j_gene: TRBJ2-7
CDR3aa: CSATRGQDSTYEQYF

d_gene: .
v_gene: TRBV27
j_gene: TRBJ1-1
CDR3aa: CASSSLGASNTEAFF

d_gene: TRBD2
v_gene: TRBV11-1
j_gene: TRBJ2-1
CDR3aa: CASSAVEAGYNEQFF

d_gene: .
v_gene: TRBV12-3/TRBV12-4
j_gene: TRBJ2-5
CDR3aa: CASSPAFTDPRETQYF

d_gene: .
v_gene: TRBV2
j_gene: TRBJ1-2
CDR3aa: CASSEGERHGYTF

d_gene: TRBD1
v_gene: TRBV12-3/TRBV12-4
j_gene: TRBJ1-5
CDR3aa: CASARDRVSQPQHF

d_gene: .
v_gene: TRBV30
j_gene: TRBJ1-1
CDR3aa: CAWWAGATEAFF

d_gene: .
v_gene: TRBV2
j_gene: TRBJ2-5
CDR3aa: CASSEMFDSQETQYF

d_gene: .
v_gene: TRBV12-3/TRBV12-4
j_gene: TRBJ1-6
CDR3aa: CASSLDPLGNSPLHF

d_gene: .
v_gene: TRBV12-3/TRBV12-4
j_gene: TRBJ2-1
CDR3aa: CASSPHPSSYNEQFF